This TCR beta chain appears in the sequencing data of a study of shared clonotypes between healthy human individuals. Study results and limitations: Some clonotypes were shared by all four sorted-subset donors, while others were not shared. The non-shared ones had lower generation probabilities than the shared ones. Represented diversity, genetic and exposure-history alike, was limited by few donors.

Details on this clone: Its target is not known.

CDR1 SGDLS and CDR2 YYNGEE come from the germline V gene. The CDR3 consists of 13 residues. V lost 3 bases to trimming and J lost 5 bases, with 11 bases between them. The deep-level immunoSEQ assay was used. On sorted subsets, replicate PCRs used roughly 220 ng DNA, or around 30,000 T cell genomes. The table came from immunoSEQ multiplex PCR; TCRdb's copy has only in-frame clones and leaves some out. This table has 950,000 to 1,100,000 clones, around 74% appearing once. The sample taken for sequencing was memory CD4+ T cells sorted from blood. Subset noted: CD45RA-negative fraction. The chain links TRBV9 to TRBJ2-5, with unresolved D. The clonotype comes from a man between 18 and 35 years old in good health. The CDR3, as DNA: TGTGCCAGCAGCGGGCAAGCAAGGGAGACCCAGTACTTC. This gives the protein CASSGQARETQYF.